Below are 6 T cell receptor beta chains sequenced from a single sample in a study of T cells in Graves' hyperthyroidism and ophthalmopathy. Researchers took RNA transcripts and amplified the TCR beta CDR3 regions from them. A set of HTBI primers served as the primers for a first-round RT-PCR of the TCR CDR3. TCRdb redid the calling of the multiplex PCR reads with MiXCR, one entry per CDR3 protein. The top ten clones hold 13% of a sample with some 250,000 distinct CDR3 sequences, less than 15% of them seen once. Sequenced sample: blood. The receptors were gathered from a woman in her thirties or forties with Graves' hyperthyroidism that later progressed to Graves' ophthalmopathy.

This clonotype was recorded a few times. A single base separates this from a much larger clone, so it may be a read error. The gene calls are TRBV20-1 and TRBJ2-1, with 9 nucleotides matching TRBD2. Germline V gives CDR1 DFQATT, CDR2 SNEGSKA (reference sequence). The junction had 2 bases not matched to a gene; V was cut back by 2 bases and J by 0 bases. The CDR3 contains 15 residues. This CDR3 is CSARISGSSYNEQFF. The CDR3 coding sequence is TGCAGTGCTAGAATTAGCGGGAGCTCCTACAATGAGCAGTTCTTC.

This clonotype was observed at least ten times. The rearrangement links TRBV9 to TRBJ2-5; D unclear. CDR3 size: 17 residues. Germline V gene lookup returns CDR1 SGDLS and CDR2 YYNGEE. Trimming removed 0 bases at V and 5 bases at J, with 20 bases between. The CDR3 bases are TGTGCCAGCAGCGTAGAAGGTCAAGGTGTATTCGGGGAGACCCAGTACTTC. It yields the protein CASSVEGQGVFGETQYF.

This clonotype has more than one count but fewer than ten. V usage is TRBV6-8 and J usage is TRBJ2-1; TRBD2 agrees at 14 bases. Germline V CDR1 and CDR2: MNHGY, SAAAGT. The V segment lost 3 bases and the J segment 10 bases; nucleotides outside the gene matches: 5. The CDR3 runs to 15 residues. This chain's CDR3 is CASSYGTSGSEEQFF. CDR3 in DNA: TGTGCCAGCAGTTATGGGACTAGCGGGAGTGAAGAGCAGTTCTTC.

This clonotype was detected ten times or more. This chain connects TRBV3-1 to TRBJ2-3; D is perhaps TRBD1 (5 bases). V was trimmed by 0 bases and J by 4 bases, leaving 8 bases between them. The CDR3 has 14 residues. The germline CDR1 and CDR2 sequences are LGHDT and YNNKEL (reference sequence). CDR3 residues: CASSQDPTADTQYF. In DNA, the CDR3 is TGTGCCAGCAGCCAAGACCCGACAGCAGATACGCAGTATTTT.

This clonotype was detected many times. The genes are TRBV7-9 and TRBJ1-1; D gene ambiguous. Germline V gives CDR1 SEHNR, CDR2 FQNEAQ (reference sequence). This CDR3 comprises 16 residues. V dropped 2 bases and J dropped 0 bases, with 13 bases sitting between them. Written as DNA, the CDR3 is TGTGCCAGCAGCTTATTTCGGGCGAGCATGAACACTGAAGCTTTCTTT. Residues: CASSLFRASMNTEAFF.

The rearrangement uses TRBV28 and TRBJ1-4; D might be TRBD1 (6 bases). The V gene lost 3 bases and the J gene lost 5 bases, with 28 bases spanning the gap. Per the germline V gene, CDR1 is MDHEN and CDR2 is SYDVKM. CDR3 length: 20 residues. The CDR3 DNA sequence: TGTGCCAGCAGTTTTAAGGCCGGGGGGGCGTGGTATTCATCGAATGAAAAACTGTTTTTT. It specifies CASSFKAGGAWYSSNEKLFF.